A single sample is the source of the 27 T cell receptor beta chains below, sequenced in a study of T cell clonotyping in hematopoietic cell transplantation. The protocol was immunoSEQ multiplex PCR, while the TCRdb copy is restricted to in-frame clones and leaves out a portion. The sample has some 16,000 clones; roughly 93% are singletons. Specified time point: recipient sample about 28 days before transplant, after cytoreduction. Sequences were derived from peripheral blood mononuclear cells, sampled before stem cell transplant. The receptors were gathered from a man between 18 and 35 years old with biphenotypic leukemia. Some clones in this sample may be carry-over from other donors' samples.

Only a few counts were recorded for this clone. V usage is TRBV30 and J usage is TRBJ1-3; D is unclear. V lost 0 bases, J lost 0 bases, and 9 bases lay in between. This CDR3 is built from 15 residues. Germline V gene lookup returns CDR1 GTSNPN and CDR2 SVGIG (reference sequence). This CDR3 reads CAWSVRWVSGNTIYF. CDR3 in DNA: TGTGCCTGGAGTGTACGGTGGGTCTCTGGAAACACCATATATTTT.

V and J are TRBV29-1 and TRBJ1-4; tentatively, D is TRBD1 (5 bases). The V and J ends lost 3 bases and 11 bases respectively, with 13 bases between them. Germline V gene sequence: CDR1 SQVTM, CDR2 ANQGSEA. The CDR3 length is 12 residues. The CDR3 DNA sequence: TGCAGCGTTGAGTGGACGCGGGGGAAACTGTTTTTT. This sequence encodes CSVEWTRGKLFF. The full variable domain, with the rest looked up from reference TRBV29-1 and TRBJ1-4, is SAVISQKPSRDICQRGTSLTIQCQVDSQVTMMFWYRQQPGQSLTLIATANQGSEATYESGFVIDKFPISRPNLTFSTLTVSNMSPEDSSIYLCSVEWTRGKLFFGSGTQLSVL.

In its sample, this clone was seen once. The CDR3 DNA reads as TGTGCCAGCAGTCCGGACTTTTCTAGCTCCTACAATGAGCAGTTCTTC. Its protein product is CASSPDFSSSYNEQFF. V gene TRBV28 combines with J gene TRBJ2-1; tentative D call: TRBD2 (5 bases). This CDR3 comprises 16 residues. The V gene's germline CDR1 is MDHEN and CDR2 SYDVKM. V lost 5 bases to trimming and J lost 0 bases, with 14 bases between them.

The chain links TRBV7-2 to TRBJ2-5; 11 nucleotides line up with TRBD1. V lost 5 bases, J lost 4 bases, and 6 bases stayed unmatched. Germline values: CDR1 SGHTA, CDR2 FQGNSA. The CDR3 covers 15 residues. The CDR3 DNA sequence: TGTGCCAGCAGCCGCCCGGGACAGGGGGGAGAGACCCAGTACTTC. Encoded protein: CASSRPGQGGETQYF.

The chain joins TRBV7-6 to TRBJ2-7; 8 nucleotides align to TRBD1. Trimming took 1 base from V and 5 from J; bases not matched to a gene: 7. The CDR3 has 15 residues. Germline V gene lookup returns CDR1 SGHVS and CDR2 FNYEAQ. The CDR3 sequence: CASSLDLKTGDEQYF. CDR3 DNA: TGTGCCAGCAGCTTAGATCTCAAGACAGGGGACGAGCAGTACTTC.

The rearrangement joins TRBV5-1 to TRBJ1-2, with a possible D match to TRBD1 (5 bases). From germline, CDR1 is SGHRS and CDR2 YFSETQ. The CDR3 spans 14 residues. Between the trimmed V and J ends, which lost 3 bases and 5 bases, there was a span of 14 bases. CDR3 protein: CASSSGTQGYGYTF. Here the CDR3 DNA reads TGCGCCAGCAGCTCAGGGACCCAAGGGTATGGCTACACCTTC.

The chain joins TRBV6-5 to TRBJ2-2, with 7 positions matching TRBD2. V lost 7 bases to trimming and J lost 6 bases; unmatched junction nucleotides: 8. Germline-derived CDR1 and CDR2 are MNHEY and SVGAGI. The CDR3 spans 14 residues. The CDR3 bases are TGTGCCAGCACCTACCTCCGGGGGGCCGGGGAGCTGTTTTTT. It yields the protein CASTYLRGAGELFF.

Notes on this clone: At the DNA level, this CDR3 is encoded by other sequences in the same sample as well. The chain uses TRBV5-6 and TRBJ2-7; D remains ambiguous. This CDR3 has 13 residues. V was trimmed by 0 bases and J by 3 bases, leaving 7 bases between them. The germline V gene has CDR1 SGHDT and CDR2 YYEEEE. This CDR3 is CASSLGRSYEQYF. The DNA for the CDR3 is TGTGCCAGCAGCTTGGGTAGGAGCTACGAGCAGTACTTC.

The chain uses TRBV6-6 and TRBJ1-1; 8 bases are shared with TRBD1. The V and J ends lost 6 bases and 1 base, in that order; junction bases with no gene match: 4. The CDR3 covers 14 residues. Germline V gene lookup returns CDR1 MNHNY and CDR2 SVGAGI (reference sequence). The CDR3 nucleotides are TGTGCCAGCAGCCTTACAGGGGGGAACACTGAAGCTTTCTTT. Residues: CASSLTGGNTEAFF.

The chain joins TRBV2 to TRBJ2-7; the D gene is possibly TRBD2 (6 bases). Trimming cost V 8 bases and J 1 base, with 12 bases left between them. CDR3 length: 13 residues. Germline values: CDR1 SNHLY, CDR2 FYNNEI. As DNA, the CDR3 is TGTGCCAGCCACTTGGGACTTTCCTACGAGCAGTACTTC. This gives the protein CASHLGLSYEQYF.

This sequence joins TRBV5-1 and TRBJ1-1; D is unresolved. CDR3 size: 13 residues. V dropped 4 bases and J dropped 3 bases, with 10 bases sitting between them. Germline V lookup: CDR1 SGHRS, CDR2 YFSETQ. CDR3 loop: CASSGGQDTEAFF. CDR3 bases: TGCGCCAGCAGCGGCGGTCAGGACACTGAAGCTTTCTTT.

The chain couples TRBV7-9 to TRBJ1-2; TRBD1 matches at 7 bases. Unmatched junction bases numbered 5, after V lost 3 bases and J lost 4 bases. CDR1 is SEHNR, CDR2 FQNEAQ, per germline (reference sequence). CDR3 size: 14 residues. CDR3 protein: CASSLGDSRYGYTF. DNA of the CDR3: TGTGCCAGCAGCTTGGGGGACAGTCGCTATGGCTACACCTTC. Using reference TRBV7-9 and TRBJ1-2 for the parts outside the CDR3, the full variable domain is DTGVSQNPRHKITKRGQNVTFRCDPISEHNRLYWYRQTLGQGPEFLTYFQNEAQLEKSRLLSDRFSAERPKGSFSTLEIQRTEQGDSAMYLCASSLGDSRYGYTFGSGTRLTVV.

The V gene is TRBV6-6, the J gene TRBJ1-1; D remains unclear. Between the trimmed V and J ends, which lost 4 bases and 3 bases, there was a span of 12 bases. The CDR3 sequence is 14 residues long. Germline lookup yields CDR1 MNHNY and CDR2 SVGAGI (reference sequence). The chain's CDR3 is CASSFGVQDTEAFF. The CDR3 DNA sequence: TGTGCCAGCAGTTTTGGCGTCCAGGACACTGAAGCTTTCTTT.

Concerning this clone itself: The same CDR3 arises from other DNA sequences in this sample as well. The chain carries TRBV30 and TRBJ1-1; 7 nucleotides align to TRBD1. V dropped 3 bases and J dropped 4; count of bases not matched to a gene: 2. The CDR3 sequence is 12 residues long. Germline assignment: CDR1 GTSNPN and CDR2 SVGIG (reference sequence). As DNA, the CDR3 is TGTGCCTGGAGCGCAGGGGGCACTGAAGCTTTCTTT. Translation gives CAWSAGGTEAFF.

The V gene is TRBV29-1, the J gene TRBJ1-2; 7 nucleotides match TRBD1. Germline trimming cut 0 bases from V and 4 bases from J; bases unmatched to any gene: 8. CDR1 and CDR2 (germline): SQVTM, ANQGSEA. This CDR3 spans 15 amino acids. The CDR3 DNA reads TGCAGCGTTGAAGAGACCGACAGGGTTGGCTATGGCTACACCTTC. This codes for CSVEETDRVGYGYTF. The full variable domain, with the rest looked up from reference TRBV29-1 and TRBJ1-2, is SAVISQKPSRDICQRGTSLTIQCQVDSQVTMMFWYRQQPGQSLTLIATANQGSEATYESGFVIDKFPISRPNLTFSTLTVSNMSPEDSSIYLCSVEETDRVGYGYTFGSGTRLTVV.

The chain is built from TRBV19 and TRBJ1-5; TRBD1 agrees at 11 bases. The CDR3 loop spans 15 amino acids. V trimming: 7 bases; J trimming: 4 bases; junction bases outside the gene matches: 6. Germline-derived CDR1 and CDR2 are LNHDA and SQIVND (reference sequence). CDR3 coding DNA: TGTGCCAGTATGGGGGGACAGGGGGGAAATCAGCCCCAGCATTTT. This encodes CASMGGQGGNQPQHF.

V is TRBV30 and J is TRBJ2-5; D is undetermined. V lost 0 bases and J 0 bases, leaving 8 bases between the germline ends. The CDR3 consists of 14 residues. The germline CDR1 and CDR2 sequences are GTSNPN and SVGIG (reference sequence). The chain's CDR3 is CAWSVGEYQETQYF. Here the CDR3 DNA reads TGTGCCTGGAGTGTTGGGGAATACCAAGAGACCCAGTACTTC.

The chain uses TRBV2 and TRBJ1-1, with D uncertain. This CDR3 spans 13 amino acids. The V and J ends lost 5 bases and 0 bases respectively, with 7 bases between them. Looked up from germline, CDR1 is SNHLY and CDR2 is FYNNEI. For the CDR3, the DNA is TGTGCCAGCAGTCTCCCGGTGAACACTGAAGCTTTCTTT. Translation: CASSLPVNTEAFF.

This clone was seen once. V gene TRBV30 combines with J gene TRBJ1-1; D unclear. This CDR3 has 15 amino acids. CDR1 and CDR2 (germline): GTSNPN, SVGIG (reference sequence). V was shortened by 2 bases and J by 4 bases, with 17 bases between the two germline ends. The CDR3, as DNA: TGTGCCTGGAGTTCAAGCGGCTCCTTGGGCACTGAAGCTTTCTTT. Translation gives CAWSSSGSLGTEAFF.

V and J are TRBV7-9 and TRBJ2-3; possibly TRBD2 for D (6 bases). The CDR3 sequence is 15 residues long. Trimming pared 8 bases from V and 3 bases from J, leaving 18 bases between. Germline V gene sequence: CDR1 SEHNR, CDR2 FQNEAQ (reference sequence). CDR3 DNA: TGTGCCAGCGGAGGGCCAGGACGTATGACAGATACGCAGTATTTT. Translated: CASGGPGRMTDTQYF.

V usage is TRBV30 and J usage is TRBJ2-7; TRBD1 matches 9 bases. The ends lost 2 bases at V and 4 bases at J; junction bases unmatched: 6. The CDR3 is 14 amino acids. Germline-derived CDR1 and CDR2 are GTSNPN and SVGIG (reference sequence). CDR3 region: CAWSTGTGSYEQYF. DNA of the CDR3: TGTGCCTGGAGTACCGGGACAGGGTCTTACGAGCAGTACTTC.

J is TRBJ2-2 and V is TRBV7-2; D tentatively reads TRBD1 or TRBD2 (6 bases each). The CDR3 contains 15 residues. Trimming removed 0 bases from V and 5 bases from J, with 10 bases in between. CDR1 and CDR2 (germline): SGHTA, FQGNSA. Here the CDR3 reads CASSLATRGTGELFF. DNA of the CDR3: TGTGCCAGCAGCTTAGCGACTAGGGGGACCGGGGAGCTGTTTTTT.

This rearrangement joins TRBV4-3 to TRBJ2-2; 7 bases agree with TRBD1. CDR1 LGHNA and CDR2 YSLEER come from the germline V gene. The CDR3 runs 15 residues. V gave up 1 base and J gave up 7 bases; unmatched junction bases: 6. The chain's CDR3 is CASSQAGDRVGELFF. In nucleotides, the CDR3 is TGCGCCAGCAGCCAAGCAGGTGACAGGGTCGGGGAGCTGTTTTTT.

The chain has TRBV7-6 and TRBJ2-5, with 9 bases identical to TRBD1. This CDR3 spans 14 amino acids. J was trimmed by 4 bases and V by 4 bases; bases with no gene match: 4. Per the germline V gene, CDR1 is SGHVS and CDR2 is FNYEAQ. DNA of the CDR3: TGTGCCAGCAGCTCCACAGGGGGCCGAGAGACCCAGTACTTC. Protein product: CASSSTGGRETQYF. The full variable domain, in which reference TRBV7-6 and TRBJ2-5 provide the parts outside the CDR3, is GAGVSQSPRYKVTKRGQDVALRCDPISGHVSLYWYRQALGQGPEFLTYFNYEAQQDKSGLPNDRFSAERPEGSISTLTIQRTEQRDSAMYRCASSSTGGRETQYFGPGTRLLVL.

The rearrangement links TRBV5-8 to TRBJ2-3; 10 bases are a match to TRBD2. CDR3 size: 19 residues. Germline V lookup: CDR1 SGHTS, CDR2 YDEGEE. V was clipped by 4 bases and J by 6 bases; unmatched bases: 20. This CDR3 is CASSPGLGFLAGAWDTQYF. The CDR3 DNA reads as TGTGCCAGCAGCCCTGGGTTGGGGTTCCTAGCGGGGGCCTGGGATACGCAGTATTTT. The whole variable domain, remainder taken from reference TRBV5-8 and TRBJ2-3, is EAGVTQSPTHLIKTRGQQATLRCSPISGHTSVYWYQQALGLGLQFLLWYDEGEERNRGNFPPRFSGRQFPNYSSELNVNALELEDSALYLCASSPGLGFLAGAWDTQYFGPGTRLTVL.

The chain uses TRBV7-2 and TRBJ2-7; possibly TRBD1 or TRBD2 for D (5 bases each). The CDR3 runs 16 residues. From germline, CDR1 is SGHTA and CDR2 FQGNSA. Trimming left V 0 bases short and J 1 base short, with 13 bases between. The CDR3 here is CASSLARGVGSYEQYF. The CDR3, as DNA: TGTGCCAGCAGCTTAGCGAGGGGTGTTGGGTCCTACGAGCAGTACTTC.

This chain links TRBV6-5 with TRBJ2-7; D gene uncertain. V lost 5 bases and J lost 2, with 13 bases in between. Germline V gene lookup returns CDR1 MNHEY and CDR2 SVGAGI. The CDR3 contains 14 residues. Here the CDR3 reads CASSRPGSPYEQYF. The CDR3 region has the DNA TGTGCCAGCAGTCGACCCGGGTCACCCTACGAGCAGTACTTC.